This T cell receptor beta chain was sequenced in a study of blood T cell repertoires in COVID-19. Study-level information: Spain, Italy and the United States supplied samples that represented acute and convalescent COVID-19. T cells, B-cell-depleted T cells, or PBMCs provided the cDNA or gDNA that served as material.

This clone was detected a few times. This CDR3 is built from 13 residues. Trimming removed 3 bases at V and 4 bases at J, with 10 bases between. In the source study's methods: Estimated nucleated cell counts came from reference gene primer amplification. Libraries were prepared by immunoSEQ multiplex PCR; TCRdb keeps only in-frame clonotypes and omits some of them. The DNA was the basis for D and trimming; V, J and clone size are from that table. Of tens of thousands of clones in the sample, around 89% were seen once. Those enrolled in Seattle joined during active infection and were followed longitudinally afterward.

Sequences were obtained from peripheral blood. The chain links TRBV12-3 or TRBV12-4 to TRBJ2-7; no definite D call. The origin of this receptor is a man between 50 and 59 years old with COVID-19, enrolled during active disease. The CDR3 loop is CASSFERPYEQYF. As DNA, the CDR3 is TGTGCCAGCAGTTTTGAGCGCCCATACGAGCAGTACTTC.